The 17 T cell receptor beta chains reported below all come from one sample, sequenced in a study of cytomegalovirus exposure and HLA in healthy donors. Amplification used 60 Vbeta primers and 13 Jbeta primers. The repertoire was sequenced with immunoSEQ multiplex PCR; TCRdb's copy has only in-frame clones and lacks some. The table lists over 130,000 clones, approximately 78% of them singletons. Sequenced material: PBMCs. All receptors derive from a woman between 40 and 50 years old in good health and CMV-seropositive.

As DNA, the CDR3 is TGTGCCATCAGTCCGACGGTTAGCGGGTCCTACGAGCAGTACTTC. As protein: CAISPTVSGSYEQYF. This chain uses TRBV10-3 with TRBJ2-7; TRBD2 matches 7 bases. V gave up 5 bases and J gave up 1 base; unmatched junction bases: 8. The CDR3 consists of 15 residues. The germline gives CDR1 ENHRY, CDR2 SYGVKD.

J is TRBJ2-4 and V is TRBV21-1; TRBD2 reflects the table's D call only, with no check against the DNA. TRBV21-1 is a known pseudogene. The CDR3 contains 20 residues. CDR3 amino acids: CASSKARVSLRILAKNIQYF. Written as DNA, the CDR3 is TGTGCCAGCAGCAAAGCCCGGGTCAGTCTCCGGATTCTAGCCAAAAACATTCAGTACTTC.

The rearrangement uses TRBV15 and TRBJ2-7; 10 bases align to TRBD1. CDR1 and CDR2 from the germline V gene are LNHNV and YYDKDF (reference sequence). The trim removed 3 bases at V and 2 bases at J, leaving 4 bases unmatched. CDR3 length equals 15 residues. CDR3: CATSRGQGSPYEQYF. The CDR3 DNA follows: TGTGCCACCAGCAGGGGACAGGGGTCCCCCTACGAGCAGTACTTC.

The V and J genes are TRBV28 and TRBJ1-5; D gene unclear. Trimming took 7 bases from V and 7 from J, leaving 11 bases between them. CDR3 size: 12 residues. Germline CDR1 is MDHEN and CDR2 is SYDVKM. CDR3 residues: CASTLGRQPQHF. CDR3 DNA sequence: TGTGCCAGCACCCTAGGTCGGCAGCCCCAGCATTTT.

The chain has TRBV2 and TRBJ1-1; the D is unclear. Germline CDR1 is SNHLY and CDR2 is FYNNEI. The CDR3 covers 14 residues. The ends were cut back, 5 bases at V and 2 bases at J, with 12 bases in the middle. The CDR3 DNA sequence: TGTGCCAGCAGTAAATACGGTCTCAACACTGAAGCTTTCTTT. As protein: CASSKYGLNTEAFF.

The rearrangement joins TRBV27 to TRBJ2-6; a possible D gene is TRBD2 (5 bases). Germline loops: CDR1 MNHEY, CDR2 SMNVEV (reference sequence). V was shortened by 3 bases and J by 0 bases, with 21 bases between the two germline ends. The CDR3 totals 20 residues. CDR3 loop: CASSLALEGSPSSGANVLTF. In nucleotides, the CDR3 is TGTGCCAGCAGTTTGGCCCTTGAGGGCAGCCCAAGCTCTGGGGCCAACGTCCTGACTTTC.

The gene calls are TRBV28 and TRBJ1-2; tentatively, D is TRBD1 (5 bases). Germline V gene lookup returns CDR1 MDHEN and CDR2 SYDVKM. V dropped 3 bases and J dropped 4 bases, with 15 bases sitting between them. The CDR3 sequence is 15 residues long. CDR3 DNA: TGTGCCAGCAGTTTCCCGGACGGGGGGGTCTATGGCTACACCTTC. This gives the protein CASSFPDGGVYGYTF.

The V gene is TRBV28, the J gene TRBJ2-7; possible D gene TRBD2, 6 bases. This CDR3 spans 16 amino acids. V lost 5 bases and J 3 bases, leaving 20 bases between the germline ends. Germline-derived CDR1 and CDR2 are MDHEN and SYDVKM. The CDR3 here is CASSPGPGLTLYEQYF. CDR3 nucleotides: TGTGCCAGCAGTCCGGGACCGGGACTTACTCTCTACGAGCAGTACTTC.

The CDR3 sequence is CASTHSGMDSYNEQFF. DNA of the CDR3: TGCGCCAGCACCCATAGCGGGATGGACTCCTACAATGAGCAGTTCTTC. The rearrangement joins TRBV10-1 to TRBJ2-1; TRBD2 matches at 8 bases. The V gene end was trimmed by 7 bases and the J gene end by 0 bases; junction bases not matched to a gene: 8. CDR1 is WNHNN and CDR2 is SYGVQD in the germline V gene (reference sequence). The CDR3 length is 16 residues.

This clone was counted a few times. The chain links TRBV6-1 to TRBJ1-1, with TRBD1 matching over 7 bases. Germline CDR1 MNHNS, CDR2 SASEGT. The V and J ends lost 6 bases and 1 base, in that order; junction bases with no gene match: 5. This CDR3 has 14 residues. This CDR3 reads CASRVQGTNTEAFF. The CDR3 DNA sequence: TGTGCCAGCAGAGTACAGGGGACGAACACTGAAGCTTTCTTT.

This clone was seen only once. The chain recombines TRBV5-1 with TRBJ2-7, with TRBD2 identical over 14 bases. Losses at the gene ends were 1 base for V and 7 bases for J; bases not matched to a gene: 4. The CDR3 has 15 residues. Germline CDR1 is SGHRS and CDR2 is YFSETQ. The CDR3 region has the DNA TGCGCCAGCAGCTTGCCGGGACTAGCGGGAGAGGAGCAGTACTTC. It is translated as CASSLPGLAGEEQYF.

The rearrangement uses TRBV4-1 and TRBJ2-4, with a tentative D call TRBD1 (6 bases). The CDR3 covers 15 residues. CDR1 is MGHRA and CDR2 is YSYEKL in the germline V gene. V lost 3 bases to trimming and J lost 3 bases, with 12 bases between them. CDR3: CASSHSEGVKNIQYF. CDR3 nucleotides: TGCGCCAGCAGCCACAGCGAGGGGGTCAAAAACATTCAGTACTTC.

V and J are TRBV2 and TRBJ2-7; D gene unclear. V gave up 8 bases and J gave up 2 bases, with 25 bases separating them. CDR1 and CDR2 (germline): SNHLY, FYNNEI. The CDR3 extends over 17 amino acids. CDR3 DNA: TGTGCCAGCCGGTTTGGTAGAACGGTTTCTCTTCCCTACGAGCAGTACTTC. This translates into CASRFGRTVSLPYEQYF.

The chain is built from TRBV7-2 and TRBJ2-3, with 9 bases fitting TRBD2. V lost 6 bases, J lost 4 bases, and 8 bases stayed unmatched. Germline CDR1 reads SGHTA; CDR2 reads FQGNSA. CDR3 size: 15 residues. The DNA for the CDR3 is TGTGCCAGCAGAATTAGCGGGAGTGGTTCAGATACGCAGTATTTT. As protein: CASRISGSGSDTQYF.

The chain has TRBV5-4 and TRBJ1-2; no clear D. CDR1 SGHNT and CDR2 YYREEE come from the germline V gene (reference sequence). CDR3 length: 12 residues. V lost 5 bases, J lost 5 bases, and 10 bases lay in between. Here the CDR3 reads CASSSAGYGYTF. The CDR3 DNA sequence: TGTGCCAGCAGTTCGGCCGGGTATGGCTACACCTTC.

The chain is built from TRBV7-2 and TRBJ1-3, with TRBD1 as a possible D gene (6 bases). The CDR3 extends over 18 amino acids. CDR1 and CDR2 (germline): SGHTA, FQGNSA. Trimming shortened V by 0 bases and J by 0 bases, and 15 bases separated the two germline ends. The CDR3 nucleotides read TGTGCCAGCAGCTTAGCCCCGACAGGCACCCTCTCTGGAAACACCATATATTTT. This translates into CASSLAPTGTLSGNTIYF.

The chain has TRBV13 and TRBJ2-1; 13 nucleotides align to TRBD2. This CDR3 spans 15 amino acids. The V and J ends lost 5 bases and 7 bases, in that order; junction bases with no gene match: 5. Germline values: CDR1 PRHDT, CDR2 FYEKMQ (reference sequence). CDR3 sequence: CASSQTSGRPNEQFF. DNA of the CDR3: TGTGCCAGCAGCCAGACTAGCGGGAGGCCGAATGAGCAGTTCTTC.